This is a list of T cell receptor beta chains from one sample in a study of blood T cell repertoires in COVID-19. Sequencing used immunoSEQ multiplex PCR; TCRdb keeps in-frame clones, though not all of them. The sample holds 110,000 to 150,000 clones; just under 85% are singletons and the top ten take 9.2%. Sequenced sample: PBMCs or T cells enriched from blood (not recorded which). These receptors came from a man in his fifties who had recovered from COVID-19. Both conserved end residues are part of each CDR3. The D gene is left open where the match is weak. Rows may omit the clone size; those that give it use once, few, many or a size class.

CDR3nt: TGTGCCAGCAGTTACTCAGGGGCGGAAGCTTTCTTT
CDR3aa: CASSYSGAEAFF
v_gene: TRBV6-5
abundance: .
j_gene: TRBJ1-1
d_gene: .
len: 12

CDR3nt: TGTGCCAGTAGGATCACAGGGCCGGCTGAAGCTTTCTTT
CDR3aa: CASRITGPAEAFF
v_gene: TRBV19
abundance: .
j_gene: TRBJ1-1
d_gene: .
len: 13

CDR3nt: TGTGCCAGCAGCTTATCAGGGGGTTTGAACACTGAAGCTTTCTTT
CDR3aa: CASSLSGGLNTEAFF
v_gene: TRBV7-2
abundance: .
j_gene: TRBJ1-1
d_gene: TRBD1
len: 15

CDR3nt: TGTGCCAGCAGTCCCTTAGGGGGTTATAATGAAAAACTGTTTTTT
CDR3aa: CASSPLGGYNEKLFF
v_gene: TRBV27
abundance: .
j_gene: TRBJ1-4
d_gene: .
len: 15

CDR3nt: TGTGCCAGCAGTCCGCGGGACAGGGGCGGCTACACCTTC
CDR3aa: CASSPRDRGGYTF
v_gene: TRBV12-3/TRBV12-4
abundance: .
j_gene: TRBJ1-2
d_gene: TRBD1
len: 13

CDR3nt: TGTGCCAGCAAAGGGGGCCCGACCTACGAGCAGTACTTC
CDR3aa: CASKGGPTYEQYF
v_gene: TRBV28
abundance: .
j_gene: TRBJ2-7
d_gene: TRBD1
len: 13

CDR3nt: TGCGCCAGCAGCCAAGATCCGACTAGCGGGTACACCGGGGAGCTGTTTTTT
CDR3aa: CASSQDPTSGYTGELFF
v_gene: TRBV4-3
abundance: .
j_gene: TRBJ2-2
d_gene: TRBD2
len: 17

CDR3nt: TGTGCCAGCAGCTTAACGGCGACAGAAAGCTCCTACGAGCAGTACTTC
CDR3aa: CASSLTATESSYEQYF
v_gene: TRBV7-3
abundance: .
j_gene: TRBJ2-7
d_gene: .
len: 16

CDR3nt: TGTGCCAGCAGCTCCGAAGTAGACAATGAGCAGTTCTTC
CDR3aa: CASSSEVDNEQFF
v_gene: TRBV9
abundance: .
j_gene: TRBJ2-1
d_gene: .
len: 13

CDR3nt: TGTGCCAGCACTCCCACAGGGACCTCTGGGGCCAACGTCCTGACTTTC
CDR3aa: CASTPTGTSGANVLTF
v_gene: TRBV28
abundance: .
j_gene: TRBJ2-6
d_gene: .
len: 16

CDR3nt: TGTGCCAGCAGCTTAGAAGGGACAGGGGGCCCTGGGGCTTTCTTT
CDR3aa: CASSLEGTGGPGAFF
v_gene: TRBV7-8
abundance: .
j_gene: TRBJ1-1
d_gene: TRBD1
len: 15

CDR3nt: TGTGCCAGCAGTCCCTGGACAGGGGGAAGGACTGAAGCTTTCTTT
CDR3aa: CASSPWTGGRTEAFF
v_gene: TRBV27
abundance: .
j_gene: TRBJ1-1
d_gene: TRBD1
len: 15

CDR3nt: TGTGCCAGCAGCGTATTTGGGACAGGTCCTGGAAACACCATATATTTT
CDR3aa: CASSVFGTGPGNTIYF
v_gene: TRBV9
abundance: .
j_gene: TRBJ1-3
d_gene: TRBD1
len: 16

CDR3nt: TGCGCCAGCAGTGTCCCGGGACAGGGATTGGATACGCAGTATTTT
CDR3aa: CASSVPGQGLDTQYF
v_gene: TRBV5-1
abundance: .
j_gene: TRBJ2-3
d_gene: TRBD1
len: 15

CDR3nt: TGTGCCAGCAGCCGGACAGGGGGAAGAGGTAGCTATGGCTACACCTTC
CDR3aa: CASSRTGGRGSYGYTF
v_gene: TRBV27
abundance: .
j_gene: TRBJ1-2
d_gene: TRBD1
len: 16

CDR3nt: TGTGCCAGCAGCCAAGACAGGGTGGACAATGAGCAGTTCTTC
CDR3aa: CASSQDRVDNEQFF
v_gene: TRBV7-3
abundance: .
j_gene: TRBJ2-1
d_gene: TRBD1
len: 14

CDR3nt: TGTGCCAGCAGTTCCCCTCGACAGGGACTCTACGAGCAGTACTTC
CDR3aa: CASSSPRQGLYEQYF
v_gene: TRBV27
abundance: .
j_gene: TRBJ2-7
d_gene: .
len: 15

CDR3nt: TGTGCCAGCAGCGCCTCCGGGACAGGGTCCGGAAACACCATATATTTT
CDR3aa: CASSASGTGSGNTIYF
v_gene: TRBV7-2
abundance: .
j_gene: TRBJ1-3
d_gene: TRBD1
len: 16

CDR3nt: TGTGCCAGCAGCGCCCACATGAACACTGAAGCTTTCTTT
CDR3aa: CASSAHMNTEAFF
v_gene: TRBV7-3
abundance: .
j_gene: TRBJ1-1
d_gene: .
len: 13

CDR3nt: TGTGCCAGCAGCGCGAATAGAGGCGCCGGGGAGCTGTTTTTT
CDR3aa: CASSANRGAGELFF
v_gene: TRBV9
abundance: .
j_gene: TRBJ2-2
d_gene: .
len: 14

CDR3nt: TGTGCCAGCAGCTTCGGGACTAGCCGTCCCAATGAGCAGTTCTTC
CDR3aa: CASSFGTSRPNEQFF
v_gene: TRBV7-9
abundance: .
j_gene: TRBJ2-1
d_gene: TRBD2
len: 15

CDR3nt: TGTGCCAGCTCACCGCAGGACAGGGGGGACTATGGCTACACCTTC
CDR3aa: CASSPQDRGDYGYTF
v_gene: TRBV18
abundance: .
j_gene: TRBJ1-2
d_gene: TRBD1
len: 15

CDR3nt: TGTGCCAGCTCACCCCAACTCCCGAGGGACACCGGGGAGCTGTTTTTT
CDR3aa: CASSPQLPRDTGELFF
v_gene: TRBV18
abundance: .
j_gene: TRBJ2-2
d_gene: .
len: 16

CDR3nt: TGTGCCAGCAGCTTGGCACAGGGCTTGCTTTATGGCTACACCTTC
CDR3aa: CASSLAQGLLYGYTF
v_gene: TRBV5-6
abundance: .
j_gene: TRBJ1-2
d_gene: .
len: 15

CDR3nt: TGTGCCAGCAGCGGGACAGGGGCCCCGACCCGAATCTACGAGCAGTACTTC
CDR3aa: CASSGTGAPTRIYEQYF
v_gene: TRBV7-9
abundance: once
j_gene: TRBJ2-7
d_gene: TRBD1
len: 17

CDR3nt: TGTGCCAGCACCACAGGGAACTACGAGCAGTACTTC
CDR3aa: CASTTGNYEQYF
v_gene: TRBV6-5
abundance: .
j_gene: TRBJ2-7
d_gene: .
len: 12

CDR3nt: TGCGCCAGCAGCCTATTGGGGGGAGGCAATCAGCCCCAGCATTTT
CDR3aa: CASSLLGGGNQPQHF
v_gene: TRBV5-1
abundance: once
j_gene: TRBJ1-5
d_gene: .
len: 15

CDR3nt: TGTGCCACCAGCACCAGACAGGGGCAAACAGATACGCAGTATTTT
CDR3aa: CATSTRQGQTDTQYF
v_gene: TRBV15
abundance: .
j_gene: TRBJ2-3
d_gene: TRBD1
len: 15

CDR3nt: TGTGCCAGCAGTTACTCATCGGGGAGCGGCAACTATGGCTACACCTTC
CDR3aa: CASSYSSGSGNYGYTF
v_gene: TRBV6-5
abundance: .
j_gene: TRBJ1-2
d_gene: .
len: 16

CDR3nt: TGTGCCAGCAGTGAAGCGACAACAGGCCCGGTTGAGCAGTTCTTC
CDR3aa: CASSEATTGPVEQFF
v_gene: TRBV2
abundance: .
j_gene: TRBJ2-1
d_gene: .
len: 15

CDR3nt: TGTGCCAGCAGCTTGGGGGACAGCTACAATCAGCCCCAGCATTTT
CDR3aa: CASSLGDSYNQPQHF
v_gene: TRBV11-2
abundance: .
j_gene: TRBJ1-5
d_gene: TRBD1
len: 15

CDR3nt: TGTGCCAGCAGCTTACGTCCTATAGCGAGTTCACCCCTCCACTTT
CDR3aa: CASSLRPIASSPLHF
v_gene: TRBV11-2
abundance: .
j_gene: TRBJ1-6
d_gene: .
len: 15

CDR3nt: TGTGCCAGCTCCCCCGGGACAGGGAGCTCCTACAATGAGCAGTTCTTC
CDR3aa: CASSPGTGSSYNEQFF
v_gene: TRBV18
abundance: .
j_gene: TRBJ2-1
d_gene: TRBD1
len: 16

CDR3nt: TGTGCCAGCAGCCCAAGCCAGACAGGTCAGCCCCAGCATTTT
CDR3aa: CASSPSQTGQPQHF
v_gene: TRBV9
abundance: .
j_gene: TRBJ1-5
d_gene: .
len: 14

CDR3nt: TGTGCCAGCAGTATAAACGGACAGGGGCGGTCCTACGAGCAGTACTTC
CDR3aa: CASSINGQGRSYEQYF
v_gene: TRBV27
abundance: .
j_gene: TRBJ2-7
d_gene: TRBD1
len: 16

CDR3nt: TGTGCCAGCAGCTTCTACAGGGAGGGGGGCACTGAAGCTTTCTTT
CDR3aa: CASSFYREGGTEAFF
v_gene: TRBV7-9
abundance: .
j_gene: TRBJ1-1
d_gene: .
len: 15

CDR3nt: TGCGCCAGCAGCTTGGGGGCCGGGACAACGAACACCGGGGAGCTGTTTTTT
CDR3aa: CASSLGAGTTNTGELFF
v_gene: TRBV5-1
abundance: .
j_gene: TRBJ2-2
d_gene: .
len: 17

CDR3nt: TGTGCCAGCAGCCAAGGTCAGTCATTTTACTATGGCTACACCTTC
CDR3aa: CASSQGQSFYYGYTF
v_gene: TRBV3-1/TRBV3-2
abundance: .
j_gene: TRBJ1-2
d_gene: .
len: 15

CDR3nt: TGTGCCAGCAGTTATGTGACAGGGGGCAGGCGTTCACCCCTCCACTTT
CDR3aa: CASSYVTGGRRSPLHF
v_gene: TRBV6-2/TRBV6-3
abundance: .
j_gene: TRBJ1-6
d_gene: TRBD1
len: 16

CDR3nt: TGTGCCAGCAGCCCCCTTCTCGGGGGGGCTACAGATACGCAGTATTTT
CDR3aa: CASSPLLGGATDTQYF
v_gene: TRBV7-2
abundance: .
j_gene: TRBJ2-3
d_gene: TRBD2
len: 16

CDR3nt: TGTGCCAGCAGCCTCCGTGGAGACGGGTCTTACAATGAGCAGTTCTTC
CDR3aa: CASSLRGDGSYNEQFF
v_gene: TRBV9
abundance: .
j_gene: TRBJ2-1
d_gene: .
len: 16

CDR3nt: TGCAGCGTGGGAGGGACACACTCTGGGGCCAACGTCCTGACTTTC
CDR3aa: CSVGGTHSGANVLTF
v_gene: TRBV29-1
abundance: .
j_gene: TRBJ2-6
d_gene: .
len: 15

CDR3nt: TGCGCCAGCAGAACAGAACTCACAGATACGCAGTATTTT
CDR3aa: CASRTELTDTQYF
v_gene: TRBV5-1
abundance: .
j_gene: TRBJ2-3
d_gene: .
len: 13

CDR3nt: TGTGCCAGCAGTTTAGGGGAGGGGTTCGACACAGATACGCAGTATTTT
CDR3aa: CASSLGEGFDTDTQYF
v_gene: TRBV27
abundance: .
j_gene: TRBJ2-3
d_gene: TRBD2
len: 16

CDR3nt: TGTGCCAGCAGCCATACAGGGACTAACTATGGCTACACCTTC
CDR3aa: CASSHTGTNYGYTF
v_gene: TRBV7-2
abundance: many
j_gene: TRBJ1-2
d_gene: .
len: 14

CDR3nt: TGCAGCGTTGATGGGGGGTTCCGCTATGGCTACACCTTC
CDR3aa: CSVDGGFRYGYTF
v_gene: TRBV29-1
abundance: .
j_gene: TRBJ1-2
d_gene: .
len: 13

CDR3nt: TGTGCCAGCAGCCCGCAGGACGAGCAGTACTTC
CDR3aa: CASSPQDEQYF
v_gene: TRBV11-2
abundance: .
j_gene: TRBJ2-7
d_gene: .
len: 11